Here is one T cell receptor (beta chain) with its context. Its antigen is unidentified. These data originate in a study of Ad26.COV2.S vaccination and SARS-CoV-2 variants. As for the study in general: The Ad26.COV2.S arm of the COV1001 trial was where the donor was placed. Recipients of Ad26.COV2.S got it intramuscularly, once or twice 56 days apart.

Looked up from germline, CDR1 is SGHTA and CDR2 is FQGTGA. V trimming: 1 base; J trimming: 5 bases; junction bases outside the gene matches: 9. CDR3 length equals 16 residues. Treatment in this sample: approximately 18 received Ad26.COV2.S at low or high dose, single or two shots; several received placebo; per-sample allocation not given. Day 63 after the first injection of vaccine or placebo was the sampling time. Some clones are missing from TCRdb's copy, which holds only in-frame ones; the method was immunoSEQ multiplex PCR. The data hold 360,000 or so clones, with more than 75% observed a single time. Findings and caveats of the study: The placebo group had lower spike-specific TCR breadth than the vaccine recipients did.

This TCR came from a person aged 18 to 59 who received the Ad26.COV2.S COVID-19 vaccine or a placebo. The specimen comprised peripheral blood, sampled in a trial of Ad26.COV2.S vaccine versus placebo. The chain joins TRBV7-3 to TRBJ2-7, with 9 bases lining up with TRBD1. In DNA, the CDR3 is TGTGCCAGCAGCTTAAAGCGAAGGACAGGGGACCACGAGCAGTACTTC. Translation: CASSLKRRTGDHEQYF.